This T cell receptor beta chain was observed in a study of PD-L1 blockade in urothelial cancer. This clone was seen once. Clones were sequenced by immunoSEQ multiplex PCR, and TCRdb holds only the in-frame ones, with some missing. The table shows tens of thousands of clones, with about 75% occurring only once. Time point defined: pretreatment peripheral blood. There are 13 residues in the CDR3. With 6 bases clipped from V and 9 bases from J, the junction kept 8 bases outside the gene matches. The germline gives CDR1 SGHTS, CDR2 YDEGEE. The chain is built from TRBV5-8 and TRBJ2-3; TRBD1 aligns across 9 bases. The input for sequencing was PBMCs, taken around atezolizumab (anti-PD-L1) treatment. The sequence was obtained from a man aged 70-80 years with urothelial cancer. The CDR3 nucleotides read TGTGCCAGCATCACTAACAGGGGGCGAACGCAGTATTTT. Its translation is CASITNRGRTQYF.